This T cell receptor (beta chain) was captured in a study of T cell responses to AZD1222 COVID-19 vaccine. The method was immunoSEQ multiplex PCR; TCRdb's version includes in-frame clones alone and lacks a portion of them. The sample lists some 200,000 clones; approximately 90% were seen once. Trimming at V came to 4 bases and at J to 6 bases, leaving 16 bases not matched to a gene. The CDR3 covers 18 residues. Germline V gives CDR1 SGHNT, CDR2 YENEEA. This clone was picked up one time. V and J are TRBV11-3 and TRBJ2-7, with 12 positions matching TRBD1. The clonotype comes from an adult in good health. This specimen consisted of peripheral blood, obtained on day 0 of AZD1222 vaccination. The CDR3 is CASSSQIGRDRGLFEQYF. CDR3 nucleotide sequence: TGTGCCAGCAGCTCCCAAATTGGCCGGGACAGGGGGCTGTTCGAGCAGTACTTC.